This TCR beta chain was recorded in a study of graft-versus-host responses after intestinal transplantation. For the study at large: Recipients underwent multivisceral, liver-intestinal, or isolated intestinal transplants. Anti-thymocyte globulin induction, then tacrolimus and steroids for around 3 years, went to all recipients.

The study, taken as a whole, reports: After transplant, early declines in HvG clones were associated with peak levels of circulating GvH clones. GvH clones surfaced in recipient marrow, some emerging earlier in ileum or blood.

TCRdb's table, derived via immunoSEQ multiplex PCR, lists solely in-frame clones and lacks some. The table includes more than 70,000 clones, 85% to 90% detected once. Trimming took 2 bases from V and 5 from J; bases not matched to a gene: 3. The CDR3 loop spans 13 amino acids. CDR1 and CDR2 from the germline V gene are SGHRS and YFSETQ. A word on this clone: What it binds is not known.

This rearrangement joins TRBV5-1 to TRBJ2-5; 7 bases fit TRBD1. The clonotype originates from a human donor who received an intestinal transplant. Sample: unstimulated CD4+ T cells sorted from spleen or lymph node cells, taken before intestinal transplant. The CDR3 sequence: CASSLQGWETQYF. The DNA of the CDR3 is TGCGCCAGCAGCTTACAGGGGTGGGAGACCCAGTACTTC.